The source of this T cell receptor beta chain is a study of blood T cell dynamics during melanoma immunotherapy. Study outcomes and limitations: Cell-free DNA CDR3 sequences most resembled the immune-effector CD8+ subset, which was also most clonal.

Time point indicated: pre-treatment baseline. TIE cells were CD3+ CD4- CD8+ CD45RA- CD45RO-high CD27- CCR7- memory T cells. In regard to this clone: Antigen: not known.

The table came from immunoSEQ multiplex PCR; TCRdb's copy has only in-frame clones and leaves some out. The data contain 1,200 or so clones, roughly 80% of them seen just once; the ten biggest clones take up 15% to 20%. With 3 bases removed from V and 0 bases from J, the gap between germline ends came to 15 bases. Germline values: CDR1 SGDLS, CDR2 YYNGEE. The CDR3 consists of 16 residues. This clonotype originated in a human donor with melanoma. This rearrangement joins TRBV9 to TRBJ1-2, with D perhaps matching TRBD1 (6 bases). Sequences were derived from CD8+ T cells from blood, sampled from a patient treated with checkpoint blockade. The chain's CDR3 is CASSGSRQDSNYGYTF. The CDR3, as DNA: TGTGCCAGCAGCGGATCTCGACAGGACTCTAACTATGGCTACACCTTC. The variable domain in full, completed from reference TRBV9 and TRBJ1-2, reads DSGVTQTPKHLITATGQRVTLRCSPRSGDLSVYWYQQSLDQGLQFLIQYYNGEERAKGNILERFSAQQFPDLHSELNLSSLELGDSALYFCASSGSRQDSNYGYTFGSGTRLTVV.